The entry below describes one TCR beta chain. This clone has only a few counts. The antigen it recognizes is unknown. No base quality values were provided; no much bigger clone lies one nucleotide off. The entry originates in a study of blood T cell repertoires in COVID-19 (dated by TCRdb to the early 2020s). At the level of the whole study: Collaborator samples came from the United States, Italy and Spain and covered acute and convalescent phases of COVID-19. The material from the prospective study consisted of cDNA or gDNA derived from T cells, B-cell-depleted T cells, or PBMCs. The dataset comprised deeply sampled blood TCRbeta repertoires from subjects exposed to, actively infected with, or recovered from COVID-19. The repertoires were released in a freely available public database meant as a resource for research on the immune response to SARS-CoV-2. The samples were drawn from the first 160 participants of the ongoing ImmuneRACE study and from 1,200 or so subjects provided by 6 global collaborators. Sample metadata almost always included a de-identified subject ID, COVID-19 status, age in years and sex. Where HLA class I and class II types were available, the types were taken from metadata supplied by the sample provider, not from assay-based typing. The study at large found these results: The amount of clinical and demographic metadata varied by source and participant and was provided uncurated.

The CDR3 starts with the cysteine, ends with the phenylalanine, and has 14 residues. Only the CDR3 DNA is retained, 42 bases long and in frame from the first base. Per the germline V gene, SGHRS is the CDR1 and YFSETQ is the CDR2. V is cut back by 2 bases and J by 8 bases, with 6 bases in the junction unmatched. The immunoSEQ Assay, a bias-controlled multiplex PCR, was used to amplify TCRbeta CDR3 regions from genomic DNA. The paper's processing steps were these. Within the assay, amplification of reference gene primers was used to estimate how many nucleated cells each sample contained. To quantify the absolute abundance of each unique TCRbeta CDR3 rearrangement, sequence reads were collapsed and filtered. For each sample, productive Simpson clonality was calculated as the square root of Simpson's diversity index over productive rearrangements. Here the immuneACCESS table is served through TCRdb, limited to in-frame sequences with V and J called. Missing clones are a known gap in these copies; in checked studies unresolved V genes cover under half, and the rest lacks a known reason. The DNA was the basis for D and trimming; V, J and clone size are from that table. The sample data list about 280,000 clones, and around 88% of these were observed just once. 2% to 2.5% of the sample belongs to the ten largest clones.

Samples from volunteer blood donors who had recovered from COVID-19 were contributed by a second Seattle source. Each collaborating institution followed its own protocols to collect whole blood in K2EDTA tubes. Collaborator samples were shipped for TCRbeta analysis as frozen whole blood, isolated PBMCs, or DNA extracted from either sample type. The specimen sequenced was peripheral blood. The sequence was obtained from a woman aged 25 to 39 who had recovered from COVID-19. The chain joins TRBV5-1 to TRBJ1-4; 7 bases in the junction line up with TRBD1. The DNA sequence is as follows: TGCGCCAGCAGCTTAAGACAGGGAGTAGAAAAACTGTTTTTT. This codes for CASSLRQGVEKLFF. Supplemented by the reference TRBV5-1 and TRBJ1-4 proteins around the CDR3, the complete variable domain is KAGVTQTPRYLIKTRGQQVTLSCSPISGHRSVSWYQQTPGQGLQFLFEYFSETQRNKGNFPGRFSGRQFSNSRSEMNVSTLELGDSALYLCASSLRQGVEKLFFGSGTQLSVL.